Reported below is one T cell receptor beta chain. Its antigen is as yet unknown. Stable hyperthyroidism: no ophthalmopathy progression over 18 months of follow-up. Germline V gene data show CDR1 as LNHDA and CDR2 as SQIVND (reference sequence). The CDR3 consists of 17 residues. The V gene lost 3 bases and the J gene lost 2 bases, with 17 bases spanning the gap. This entry comes from a study of T cells in Graves' hyperthyroidism and ophthalmopathy. On the study more broadly: The authors collected peripheral blood at initial diagnosis, before any treatment.

RNA transcripts served as the template for amplifying TCR beta CDR3 regions. Researchers ran a first-round RT-PCR on the TCR CDR3 using the HTBI primer set. Each CDR3 protein gets one entry after TCRdb re-called the multiplex PCR reads with MiXCR. The sample shows more than 350,000 distinct CDR3 sequences, 15% of them seen only once. Points from the study as a whole: Stable hyperthyroidism was separated from ophthalmopathy by a model based on 13 V-J features. Most expanded thyroid clonotypes above 0.001 also appeared in blood.

The sequence derives from a woman in her thirties with Graves' hyperthyroidism. The sample consisted of blood. The V and J genes are TRBV19 and TRBJ1-3; D possibly corresponds to TRBD1 (6 bases). CDR3 coding DNA: TGTGCCAGTAGTATGGGACATTCGACCTTAACTGGAAACACCATATATTTT. Residues: CASSMGHSTLTGNTIYF.